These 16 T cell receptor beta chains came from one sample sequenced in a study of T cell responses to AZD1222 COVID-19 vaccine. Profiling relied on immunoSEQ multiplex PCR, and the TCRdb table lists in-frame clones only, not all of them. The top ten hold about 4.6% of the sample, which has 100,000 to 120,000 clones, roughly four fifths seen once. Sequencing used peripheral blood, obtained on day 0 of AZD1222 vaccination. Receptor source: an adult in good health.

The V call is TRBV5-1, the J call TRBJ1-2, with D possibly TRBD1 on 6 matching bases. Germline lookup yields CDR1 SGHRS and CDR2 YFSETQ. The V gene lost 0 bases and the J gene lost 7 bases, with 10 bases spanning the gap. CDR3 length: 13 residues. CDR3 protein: CASSLEAGAGYTF. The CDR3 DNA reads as TGCGCCAGCAGCTTGGAGGCAGGGGCTGGCTACACCTTC.

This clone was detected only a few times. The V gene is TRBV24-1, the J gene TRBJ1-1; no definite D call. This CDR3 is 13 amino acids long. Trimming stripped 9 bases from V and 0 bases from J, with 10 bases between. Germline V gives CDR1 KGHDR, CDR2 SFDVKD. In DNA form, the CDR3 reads TGTGCCACCCGACGGGAGATGAACACTGAAGCTTTCTTT. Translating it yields CATRREMNTEAFF.

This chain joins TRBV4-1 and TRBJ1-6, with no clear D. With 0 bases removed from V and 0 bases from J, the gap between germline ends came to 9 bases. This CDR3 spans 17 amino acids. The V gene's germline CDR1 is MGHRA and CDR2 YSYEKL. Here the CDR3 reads CASSQDWESSYNSPLHF. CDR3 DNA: TGCGCCAGCAGCCAAGATTGGGAAAGCTCCTATAATTCACCCCTCCACTTT.

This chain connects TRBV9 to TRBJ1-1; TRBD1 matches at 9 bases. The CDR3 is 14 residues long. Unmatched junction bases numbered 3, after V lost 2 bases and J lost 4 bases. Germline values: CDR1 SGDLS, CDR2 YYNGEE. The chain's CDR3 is CASSVATGGTEAFF. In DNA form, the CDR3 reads TGTGCCAGCAGCGTTGCGACAGGGGGCACTGAAGCTTTCTTT.

The CDR3 region has the DNA TGTGCCAGCAGCGACAACAGGGGGCGACAGAGGGGCGCTGGGGCCAACGTCCTGACTTTC. Protein: CASSDNRGRQRGAGANVLTF. This chain joins TRBV6-2 or TRBV6-3 and TRBJ2-6, with 9 bases lining up with TRBD1. Germline V CDR1 and CDR2: MNHEY, SVGEGT. There are 20 residues in the CDR3. J gave up 2 bases and V 6 bases, and 17 bases lay outside the gene matches.

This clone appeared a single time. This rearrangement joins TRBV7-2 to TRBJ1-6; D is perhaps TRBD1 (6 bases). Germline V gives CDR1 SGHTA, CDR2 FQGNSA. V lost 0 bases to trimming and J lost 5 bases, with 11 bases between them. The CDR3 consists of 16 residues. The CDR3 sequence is CASSLAGTLNNSPLHF. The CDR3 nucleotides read TGTGCCAGCAGCTTAGCCGGGACACTGAATAATTCACCCCTCCACTTT. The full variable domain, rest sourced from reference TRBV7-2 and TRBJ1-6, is GAGVSQSPSNKVTEKGKDVELRCDPISGHTALYWYRQSLGQGLEFLIYFQGNSAPDKSGLPSDRFSAERTGGSVSTLTIQRTQQEDSAVYLCASSLAGTLNNSPLHFGNGTRLTVT.

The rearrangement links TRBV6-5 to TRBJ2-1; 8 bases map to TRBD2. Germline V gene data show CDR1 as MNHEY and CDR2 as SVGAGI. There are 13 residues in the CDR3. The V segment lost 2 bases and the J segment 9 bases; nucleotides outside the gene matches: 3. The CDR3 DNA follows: TGTGCCAGCAGTTACCGGGGGGGGCTTGAGCAGTTCTTC. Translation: CASSYRGGLEQFF.

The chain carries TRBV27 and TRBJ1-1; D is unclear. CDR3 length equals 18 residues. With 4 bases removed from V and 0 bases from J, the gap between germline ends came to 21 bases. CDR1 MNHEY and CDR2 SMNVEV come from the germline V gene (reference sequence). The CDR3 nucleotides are TGTGCCAGCAGTTCCCTCAGATCCCGACGTAATATGAACACTGAAGCTTTCTTT. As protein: CASSSLRSRRNMNTEAFF.

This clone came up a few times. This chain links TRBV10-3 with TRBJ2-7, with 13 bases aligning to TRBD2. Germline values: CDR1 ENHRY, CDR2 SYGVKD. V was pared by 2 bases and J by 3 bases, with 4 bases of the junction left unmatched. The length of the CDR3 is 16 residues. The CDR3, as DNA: TGTGCCATCAGTGAGACTAGCGGGAGGGCCGACTACGAGCAGTACTTC. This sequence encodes CAISETSGRADYEQYF.

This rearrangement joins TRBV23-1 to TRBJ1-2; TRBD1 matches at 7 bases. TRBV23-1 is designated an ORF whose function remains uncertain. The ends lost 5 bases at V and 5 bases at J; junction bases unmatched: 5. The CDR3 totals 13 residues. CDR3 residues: CASSEQGLYGYTF. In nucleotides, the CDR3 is TGCGCCAGCAGTGAACAGGGGTTATATGGCTACACCTTC.

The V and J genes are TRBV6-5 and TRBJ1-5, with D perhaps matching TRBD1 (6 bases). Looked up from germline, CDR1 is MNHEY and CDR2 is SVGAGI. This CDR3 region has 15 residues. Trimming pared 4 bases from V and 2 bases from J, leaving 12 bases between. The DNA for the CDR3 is TGTGCCAGCAGTTGGGGAGGGGGAGGCAATCAGCCCCAGCATTTT. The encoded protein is CASSWGGGGNQPQHF.

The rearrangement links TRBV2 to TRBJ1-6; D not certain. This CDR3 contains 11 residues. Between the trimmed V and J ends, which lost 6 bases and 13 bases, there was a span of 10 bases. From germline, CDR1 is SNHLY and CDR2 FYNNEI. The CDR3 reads CASSLTQPLHF. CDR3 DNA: TGTGCCAGCAGCCTAACTCAGCCCCTCCACTTT.

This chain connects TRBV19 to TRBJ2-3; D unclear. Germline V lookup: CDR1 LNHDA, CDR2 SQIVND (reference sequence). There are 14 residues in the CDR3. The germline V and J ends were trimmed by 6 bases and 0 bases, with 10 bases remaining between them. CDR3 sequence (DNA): TGTGCCAGTAGGCCCGGATCTAGCACAGATACGCAGTATTTT. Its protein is CASRPGSSTDTQYF. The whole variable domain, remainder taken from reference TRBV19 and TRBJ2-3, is DGGITQSPKYLFRKEGQNVTLSCEQNLNHDAMYWYRQDPGQGLRLIYYSQIVNDFQKGDIAEGYSVSREKKESFPLTVTSAQKNPTAFYLCASRPGSSTDTQYFGPGTRLTVL.

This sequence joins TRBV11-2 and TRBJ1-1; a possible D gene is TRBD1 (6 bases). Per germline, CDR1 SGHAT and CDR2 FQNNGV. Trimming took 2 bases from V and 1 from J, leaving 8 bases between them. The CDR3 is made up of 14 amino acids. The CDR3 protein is CASSLPGANTEAFF. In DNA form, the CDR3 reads TGTGCCAGCAGCTTACCGGGGGCGAACACTGAAGCTTTCTTT.

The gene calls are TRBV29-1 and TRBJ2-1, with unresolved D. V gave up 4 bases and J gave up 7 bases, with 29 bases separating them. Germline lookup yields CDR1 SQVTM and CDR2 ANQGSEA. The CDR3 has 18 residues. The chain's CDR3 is CSVVNQGETKAVFNEQFF. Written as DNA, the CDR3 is TGCAGCGTTGTAAACCAAGGAGAAACGAAGGCCGTTTTTAATGAGCAGTTCTTC.

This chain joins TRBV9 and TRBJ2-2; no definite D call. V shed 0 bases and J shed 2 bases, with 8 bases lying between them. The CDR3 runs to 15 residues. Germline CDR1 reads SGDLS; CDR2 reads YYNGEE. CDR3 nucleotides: TGTGCCAGCAGCGTAGAAGGGTCAAACACCGGGGAGCTGTTTTTT. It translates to CASSVEGSNTGELFF.